One sample yielded the 20 T cell receptor beta chains listed below, sequenced in a study of cytomegalovirus exposure and HLA in healthy donors (dated by TCRdb to the late 2010s). The method was the immunoSEQ multiplex PCR assay. For the multiplex PCR, a mixture combining 60 forward primers for TCR Vbeta segments and 13 reverse primers for TCR Jbeta segments was used. This immuneACCESS table, as held by TCRdb, lists in-frame sequences with V and J called but not all clones. Of the missing ones, under half trace to an unresolved V gene in checked studies; the others have no known cause. A total of about 150,000 clones appear in this sample, around 77% of them only once. The biggest ten clones account for 1% of the sample. Specimen: PBMCs. The source is a woman between 45 and 65 years old in good health and CMV-seropositive.

Note on this clone: At one end the junction does not follow the germline gene, possibly because of a read error. At the DNA level, this CDR3 is encoded by other sequences in the same sample as well. The V gene is TRBV29-1, the J gene TRBJ2-3; 9 bases map to TRBD2. The CDR3 length is 21 residues. Germline V gene lookup returns CDR1 SQVTM and CDR2 ANQGSEA. The CDR3 spells CSVGLRPMAGGNYLRTDTQYF. CDR3 sequence (DNA): TGCAGCGTTGGTCTGCGCCCTATGGCGGGGGGGAACTACCTCCGCACGGATACGCAGTATTTT.

The V gene is TRBV7-8, the J gene TRBJ1-2, with no clear D. The CDR3 consists of 15 residues. V lost 6 bases, J lost 4 bases, and 18 bases lay in between. CDR1 and CDR2 (germline): SGHVS, FQNEAQ. CDR3 DNA sequence: TGTGCCAGCAGTATTGGGAGGCAGTCTCTCTATGGCTACACCTTC. Its translation: CASSIGRQSLYGYTF.

The chain is built from TRBV27 and TRBJ2-5; 8 nucleotides line up with TRBD1. Trimming removed 5 bases from V and 5 bases from J; junction bases left unmatched: 7. The CDR3 spans 14 residues. Germline CDR1 reads MNHEY; CDR2 reads SMNVEV (reference sequence). The CDR3 here is CASSPRTGWETQYF. CDR3 sequence (DNA): TGTGCCAGCAGTCCCCGGACAGGGTGGGAGACCCAGTACTTC.

CDR3 DNA: TGTGCCACCAGCAAAGATTGGGGGGCCACGGGAGCGGGAGAAGAAGAGACCCAGTACTTC. This gives the protein CATSKDWGATGAGEEETQYF. This rearrangement joins TRBV15 to TRBJ2-5; 8 bases fit TRBD2. Germline CDR1 is LNHNV and CDR2 is YYDKDF (reference sequence). J was trimmed by 3 bases and V by 4 bases; bases with no gene match: 22. The CDR3 consists of 20 residues.

The chain has TRBV4-3 and TRBJ1-2; no reliable D call. Trimming removed 4 bases from V and 2 bases from J, with 17 bases in between. The CDR3 extends over 16 amino acids. CDR1 is LGHNA, CDR2 YSLEER, per germline. This chain's CDR3 is CASSPGPLSLNYGYTF. For the CDR3, the DNA is TGCGCCAGCAGCCCCGGTCCCCTTTCACTGAACTATGGCTACACCTTC.

This clone was picked up one time. The chain employs TRBV14 and TRBJ2-7, with TRBD1 as a possible D gene (6 bases). The V end lost 2 bases, the J end lost 1 base, and 9 bases lay between the germline ends. The CDR3 is 14 amino acids. Germline V gives CDR1 SGHDN, CDR2 FVKESK. The CDR3 loop is CASSQWTVSYEQYF. As DNA, the CDR3 is TGTGCCAGCAGCCAATGGACAGTTTCCTACGAGCAGTACTTC.

The genes are TRBV4-3 and TRBJ2-7; D remains ambiguous. Looked up from germline, CDR1 is LGHNA and CDR2 is YSLEER. With 2 bases removed from V and 4 bases from J, the gap between germline ends came to 15 bases. This CDR3 is built from 15 residues. The CDR3 protein is CASSQQRQVIYEQYF. DNA for the CDR3: TGCGCCAGCAGCCAACAAAGGCAGGTGATTTACGAGCAGTACTTC.

The DNA for the CDR3 is TGTGCCAGCAGCCGGGACAGGGGGGTCGACGAGCAGTACTTC. Translated: CASSRDRGVDEQYF. The rearrangement joins TRBV25-1 to TRBJ2-7; 11 positions match TRBD1. Looked up from germline, CDR1 is MGHDK and CDR2 is SYGVNS. Trimming took 6 bases from V and 5 from J; bases not matched to a gene: 6. The CDR3 is 14 amino acids.

The chain is built from TRBV7-9 and TRBJ1-2; D not resolved. Germline assignment: CDR1 SEHNR and CDR2 FQNEAQ (reference sequence). The CDR3 loop spans 13 amino acids. Trimming stripped 5 bases from V and 6 bases from J, with 13 bases between. CDR3 region: CASSAQVFNGYTF. CDR3 nucleotides: TGTGCCAGCAGCGCGCAGGTGTTTAATGGCTACACCTTC. Using reference TRBV7-9 and TRBJ1-2 for the parts outside the CDR3, the full variable domain is DTGVSQNPRHKITKRGQNVTFRCDPISEHNRLYWYRQTLGQGPEFLTYFQNEAQLEKSRLLSDRFSAERPKGSFSTLEIQRTEQGDSAMYLCASSAQVFNGYTFGSGTRLTVV.

The V and J genes are TRBV5-1 and TRBJ2-2, with D perhaps TRBD2 (6 bases). Trimming removed 1 base from V and 0 bases from J, with 16 bases in between. This CDR3 is 18 amino acids long. Looked up from germline, CDR1 is SGHRS and CDR2 is YFSETQ. The CDR3 bases are TGCGCCAGCAGCTTGTCTCTGGGGGGTTCCGCGAACACCGGGGAGCTGTTTTTT. This sequence encodes CASSLSLGGSANTGELFF.

The chain carries TRBV6-1 and TRBJ2-3; 9 positions agree with TRBD2. V was pared by 5 bases and J by 2 bases, with 5 bases of the junction left unmatched. The CDR3 consists of 15 residues. In germline, CDR1 is MNHNS, CDR2 SASEGT. CDR3 residues: CASSKREALTDTQYF. The CDR3 DNA reads as TGTGCCAGCAGTAAGCGGGAGGCCCTCACAGATACGCAGTATTTT.

The chain joins TRBV14 to TRBJ2-2; 7 bases are shared with TRBD1. The CDR3 spans 15 residues. Trimming took 6 bases from V and 4 from J; bases not matched to a gene: 8. Looked up from germline, CDR1 is SGHDN and CDR2 is FVKESK. The chain's CDR3 is CASRRRGGGTGELFF. CDR3 sequence (DNA): TGTGCCAGCAGACGCCGAGGGGGCGGCACCGGGGAGCTGTTTTTT.

The chain uses TRBV6-1 and TRBJ1-3; D unresolved. Between the trimmed V and J ends, which lost 1 base and 6 bases, there was a span of 13 bases. CDR3 length: 15 residues. Germline assignment: CDR1 MNHNS and CDR2 SASEGT. The CDR3 loop is CASSEDRAFANTIYF. In nucleotides, the CDR3 is TGTGCCAGCAGTGAAGATCGCGCCTTTGCAAACACCATATATTTT.

The V call is TRBV11-2, the J call TRBJ1-6, with unresolved D. Germline V gene lookup returns CDR1 SGHAT and CDR2 FQNNGV. CDR3 length: 13 residues. V was pared by 4 bases and J by 7 bases, with 8 bases between. CDR3 loop: CASSSPPNSPLHF. DNA of the CDR3: TGTGCCAGCAGCTCCCCCCCGAATTCACCCCTCCACTTT.

This clone came up once. The J gene is TRBJ2-3, the V gene TRBV29-1; 7 bases are shared with TRBD1. J gave up 9 bases and V 7 bases, and 7 bases lay outside the gene matches. The CDR3 spans 11 residues. Per the germline V gene, CDR1 is SQVTM and CDR2 is ANQGSEA. CDR3 sequence (DNA): TGCAGCGCCCGACAGGGTCCCACGCAGTATTTT. It is translated as CSARQGPTQYF.

This clone occurred a few times. The V call is TRBV27, the J call TRBJ2-7; D is perhaps TRBD2 (7 bases). Germline assignment: CDR1 MNHEY and CDR2 SMNVEV (reference sequence). Deletions cut 4 bases from V and 6 bases from J, with 22 bases between. The CDR3 is made up of 16 amino acids. The CDR3 nucleotides read TGTGCCAGCAGTTCCCGGTCCGGCGGGGGCCCCGCCGAGCAGTACTTC. It specifies CASSSRSGGGPAEQYF.

The J gene is TRBJ1-2, the V gene TRBV14, with D possibly TRBD1 on 6 matching bases. Deletions cut 5 bases from V and 7 bases from J, with 14 bases between. Looked up from germline, CDR1 is SGHDN and CDR2 is FVKESK. This CDR3 contains 13 residues. The CDR3 DNA reads as TGTGCCAGCAGCGATACACAGGGATCTGGCTACACCTTC. Protein product: CASSDTQGSGYTF.

The chain links TRBV5-4 to TRBJ2-3; TRBD2 agrees at 12 bases. Germline lookup yields CDR1 SGHNT and CDR2 YYREEE (reference sequence). The CDR3 runs 16 residues. The ends lost 0 bases at V and 5 bases at J; junction bases unmatched: 4. The CDR3 sequence: CASSLGTSGRLDTQYF. The CDR3 DNA sequence: TGTGCCAGCAGCTTGGGTACTAGCGGGAGGTTAGATACGCAGTATTTT.

The chain combines TRBV28 with TRBJ1-4, with 8 bases fitting TRBD1. Germline loops: CDR1 MDHEN, CDR2 SYDVKM. This CDR3 is built from 14 residues. The ends lost 7 bases at V and 8 bases at J; junction bases unmatched: 9. The CDR3 sequence: CASTGRTGKEKLFF. The CDR3 nucleotides are TGTGCCAGCACGGGGAGGACAGGGAAAGAAAAACTGTTTTTT.

This clone was seen just once. The chain recombines TRBV6-6 with TRBJ2-3, with D possibly matching TRBD2 (6 bases). The germline gives CDR1 MNHNY, CDR2 SVGAGI (reference sequence). The CDR3 runs to 15 residues. V was clipped by 7 bases and J by 1 base, with 15 bases between them. The CDR3 here is CASMGEVLGTDTQYF. CDR3 nucleotides: TGTGCCAGCATGGGGGAGGTCTTGGGCACAGATACGCAGTATTTT.